This T cell receptor beta chain was identified in a study of blood T cells in healthy people across ages. The study's findings and limits: Donor CMV status, an unknown factor, possibly confounded changes in expanded clonotypes. Age brought a roughly linear fall in TCR beta diversity measured per million T cells.

Between the trimmed V and J ends, which lost 4 bases and 3 bases, there was a span of 8 bases. The germline gives CDR1 LGHNA, CDR2 YNFKEQ. CDR3 length: 13 residues. Only a few counts were recorded for this clonotype. The antigen is unknown. A second roughly 7 to 11 cycle PCR used barcoded and J-beta primers. The template-switch adaptor was a 5' adaptor with 12 random nucleotides. It tagged each cDNA molecule. A single record per CDR3 protein comes from TCRdb applying MiXCR to the 5' RACE reads. The sample carries some 900,000 distinct CDR3 sequences, under 50% recorded once. Those donating, healthy Caucasian individuals from Russia, were aged roughly 6 to 95.

The specimen was blood. This sequence joins TRBV4-2 and TRBJ2-3; D gene ambiguous. This receptor was taken from a man younger than 45 in good health. The CDR3 loop is CASSPARTDTQYF. The CDR3, as DNA: TGTGCCAGCAGCCCGGCCCGGACAGATACGCAGTATTTT.